This entry is about one T cell receptor (beta chain). The specificity of this receptor is unknown. No base qualities exist here, and no much larger clone lies one base off it. Looking up the germline V gene yields CDR1 LGHNA and CDR2 YNFKEQ. Measured from the cysteine to the phenylalanine, the CDR3 is 15 residues long. Of the read, only the CDR3 DNA is kept; its 45 bases are in frame from base 1. V and J lose 1 base and 4 bases, and a span of 11 bases separates them. Libraries were made using PCR. The reads were generated on an Illumina HiSeq 2500. TCR libraries were prepared with molecular barcoding, using unique molecular identifiers to normalize TCRbeta repertoire quantification. TCRdb trimmed public reads at Q25 via fastp, called clones via MiXCR and kept in-frame beta chains. Entries are consolidated by CDR3 protein sequence, retaining the most common genes and DNA. In this sample the table shows about 340,000 distinct CDR3 sequences, about 16% of which occur a single time. About 41% of the sample comes from the top ten.

The sample originates from a study of T-cell reconstitution after alpha-beta-depleted transplantation in children (dated by TCRdb to 2016 to 2018). At the level of the whole study: Using TCR repertoire profiling, the study quantitatively followed how T-cell immune reconstitution unfolded in children after TCRalphabeta/CD19-depleted allogeneic hematopoietic cell transplantation.

Per the publication, the treatment or condition label means: allogeneic hematopoietic cell transplantation with graft depleted of TCRalphabeta T cells and CD19 B cells. The children who served as transplant recipients had been given grafts of TCRalphabeta/CD19-depleted allogeneic hematopoietic cells. What the authors observed across the whole study: In some patients, the high TCRbeta diversity seen at day 60 was put down to recipient T cells and intrathymic progenitors that had survived conditioning. Over the following months the frequencies of hyperexpanded clones went down, and after one year T-cell counts and TCRbeta diversity were mostly credited to newly produced T cells. Apparently early alphabetaT-cell count recovery about two months after transplant reportedly relied on only several hundred rapidly expanded clones derived from non-depleted graft cells.

Sequencing was performed on PBMCs, mostly from graft donor cells, taken 360 days after TCRalphabeta/CD19-depleted stem cell transplant. The source is a male patient aged 2 to 9 who had a stem cell transplant for acute lymphoblastic leukemia, so the T cells may come from the graft donor. The chain couples TRBV4-2 to TRBJ1-3; there is no confident call for the D gene. The sequence in DNA is TGTGCCAGCAGCCAAGGTAGTCTGAGAGGAAACACCATATATTTT. The encoded protein is CASSQGSLRGNTIYF.